This T cell receptor (beta chain) was sequenced in a study of T cells in Graves' hyperthyroidism and ophthalmopathy. The CDR3 runs 15 residues. The germline V gene encodes CDR1 MDHEN and CDR2 SYDVKM. The trim removed 6 bases at V and 5 bases at J, leaving 9 bases unmatched. RNA transcripts were the template for amplifying TCR beta CDR3 regions. The primer set for the first-round RT-PCR of the TCR CDR3 was HTBI. Each CDR3 protein is one row after TCRdb ran MiXCR on the multiplex PCR reads. Among 350,000 or so distinct CDR3 sequences listed, 21% were seen once. This clonotype was recorded many times. Its antigen is as yet unknown. Notes on the study in general: A model built on 13 V-J features separated ophthalmopathy from stable hyperthyroidism.

The sequenced sample was blood. The V call is TRBV28, the J call TRBJ2-2; 7 bases map to TRBD1. The TCR originated in a woman in her forties or fifties with Graves' hyperthyroidism. The CDR3 sequence is CASSFRQGGTGELFF. The DNA of the CDR3 is TGTGCCAGCAGCTTCCGACAGGGTGGGACCGGGGAGCTGTTTTTT.